This entry lists 22 T cell receptor beta chains sequenced from one sample in a study of T cell changes during pregnancy in multiple sclerosis. Method: immunoSEQ multiplex PCR; TCRdb's copy keeps in-frame clones and lacks some. The sample consists of tens of thousands of clones, roughly 92% of them appearing once. Source: peripheral blood, taken in the second trimester of pregnancy. The receptors stem from a female donor with multiple sclerosis, enrolled in a pregnancy study.

This clone has just a few counts. V usage is TRBV6-1 and J usage is TRBJ1-6; possible D gene TRBD1, 5 bases. Trimming shortened V by 3 bases and J by 6 bases, and 15 bases separated the two germline ends. CDR1 MNHNS and CDR2 SASEGT come from the germline V gene. This CDR3 has 16 amino acids. The CDR3 DNA reads TGTGCCAGCAGTGACCAGGGCGGGAAGGGTAATTCACCCCTCCACTTT. This encodes CASSDQGGKGNSPLHF.

The CDR3 here is CASSPYPRRAGGRYEQYF. In nucleotides, the CDR3 is TGTGCCAGCAGCCCCTACCCTCGGCGAGCGGGGGGGCGATACGAGCAGTACTTC. V usage is TRBV5-6 and J usage is TRBJ2-7; 10 bases are a match to TRBD2. This CDR3 is built from 18 residues. V trimming: 4 bases; J trimming: 4 bases; junction bases outside the gene matches: 17. Per the germline V gene, CDR1 is SGHDT and CDR2 is YYEEEE.

This clone was seen a single time. The J gene is TRBJ1-1, the V gene TRBV6-5; D might be TRBD1 (5 bases). This CDR3 is built from 13 residues. Trimming stripped 0 bases from V and 6 bases from J, with 8 bases between. Germline V gene sequence: CDR1 MNHEY, CDR2 SVGAGI. The CDR3 here is CASSYSGGPEAFF. CDR3 bases: TGTGCCAGCAGTTACTCGGGGGGTCCTGAAGCTTTCTTT.

As regards this clone: In the same sample, other DNA sequences code for this CDR3. The CDR3 DNA reads TGTGCCAGCAGCTTGACGGGGGGAGACACTGAAGCTTTCTTT. The encoded protein is CASSLTGGDTEAFF. The J gene is TRBJ1-1, the V gene TRBV7-3; a possible D gene is TRBD1 (5 bases). V lost 3 bases, J lost 3 bases, and 11 bases lay in between. The CDR3 is made up of 14 amino acids. CDR1 is SGHTA, CDR2 FQGTGA, per germline.

The gene calls are TRBV29-1 and TRBJ1-2, with 11 bases aligning to TRBD1. V shed 4 bases, J shed 5 bases, and the junction held 3 bases outside the gene matches. Germline-derived CDR1 and CDR2 are SQVTM and ANQGSEA. The CDR3 extends over 13 amino acids. The CDR3 DNA follows: TGCAGCGTTGTGGACAGGGGGCAATATGGCTACACCTTC. Translating gives CSVVDRGQYGYTF.

This chain connects TRBV5-1 to TRBJ1-1; possibly TRBD1 for D (5 bases). Trimming pared 0 bases from V and 5 bases from J, leaving 11 bases between. This CDR3 spans 14 amino acids. Germline V gene lookup returns CDR1 SGHRS and CDR2 YFSETQ. The CDR3 is CASSLGLGGTEAFF. As DNA, the CDR3 is TGCGCCAGCAGCTTGGGGCTTGGGGGGACTGAAGCTTTCTTT.

The rearrangement joins TRBV30 to TRBJ2-7; possibly TRBD1 for D (5 bases). CDR1 GTSNPN and CDR2 SVGIG come from the germline V gene (reference sequence). This CDR3 region has 16 residues. Trimming left V 1 base short and J 2 bases short, with 18 bases between. This CDR3 reads CAWSGKSSGSAYEQYF. CDR3 DNA sequence: TGTGCCTGGAGTGGCAAATCATCAGGGTCGGCCTACGAGCAGTACTTC.

This clone was seen only a few times. J is TRBJ2-2 and V is TRBV9, with TRBD1 as a possible D gene (5 bases). The CDR3 is 17 residues long. With 0 bases removed from V and 4 bases from J, the gap between germline ends came to 16 bases. Germline CDR1 reads SGDLS; CDR2 reads YYNGEE. The DNA for the CDR3 is TGTGCCAGCAGCGTAGGAACGGACACTTGGGGCACCGGGGAGCTGTTTTTT. Translated: CASSVGTDTWGTGELFF.

The chain has TRBV4-1 and TRBJ2-7; 9 nucleotides line up with TRBD1. Trimming removed 4 bases from V and 0 bases from J; junction bases left unmatched: 10. The CDR3 sequence is 17 residues long. CDR1 is MGHRA and CDR2 is YSYEKL in the germline V gene. The CDR3: CASSPIWGQGFSYEQYF. In nucleotides, the CDR3 is TGCGCCAGCAGCCCCATCTGGGGACAGGGATTCTCCTACGAGCAGTACTTC.

This clone was recorded once. The V call is TRBV11-3, the J call TRBJ1-1, with 7 bases matching TRBD1. CDR3 length: 13 amino acids. V shed 5 bases, J shed 1 base, and the junction held 1 base outside the gene matches. Germline V lookup: CDR1 SGHNT, CDR2 YENEEA. The CDR3 protein is CASSEGANTEAFF. DNA of the CDR3: TGTGCCAGCAGCGAGGGGGCGAACACTGAAGCTTTCTTT.

The chain is built from TRBV29-1 and TRBJ2-5, with a tentative D call TRBD2 (5 bases). V was clipped by 5 bases and J by 5 bases, with 21 bases between them. Germline-derived CDR1 and CDR2 are SQVTM and ANQGSEA. This CDR3 region has 15 residues. Written as DNA, the CDR3 is TGCAGCGTTAAAAACCTCCGGGATAGCAAGGAGACCCAGTACTTC. Its translation is CSVKNLRDSKETQYF.

The chain combines TRBV7-2 with TRBJ1-1; 8 bases map to TRBD1. Germline V gene data show CDR1 as SGHTA and CDR2 as FQGNSA. The CDR3 spans 13 residues. Trimming cost V 1 base and J 10 bases; bases outside gene matches: 5. This CDR3 reads CASSLVWDRRAFF. Written as DNA, the CDR3 is TGTGCCAGCAGCTTAGTTTGGGACAGGCGAGCTTTCTTT.

This chain joins TRBV5-6 and TRBJ2-1, with 8 bases identical to TRBD1. The CDR3 has 16 amino acids. The germline V gene encodes CDR1 SGHDT and CDR2 YYEEEE. V shed 4 bases and J 5 bases; nucleotides not matched to a gene: 11. The CDR3 region is CASSPSPGQVNNEQFF. The CDR3 region has the DNA TGTGCCAGCAGCCCCTCACCGGGACAGGTAAACAATGAGCAGTTCTTC.

The V and J genes are TRBV27 and TRBJ1-4; no firm D call. The CDR3 covers 15 residues. V lost 3 bases, J lost 0 bases, and 8 bases lay in between. The germline CDR1 and CDR2 sequences are MNHEY and SMNVEV (reference sequence). CDR3 sequence (DNA): TGTGCCAGCAGTTTGAGGAGTGCAACTAATGAAAAACTGTTTTTT. It translates to CASSLRSATNEKLFF.

The chain couples TRBV9 to TRBJ1-3; D is perhaps TRBD1 (5 bases). Between the trimmed V and J ends, which lost 0 bases and 1 base, there was a span of 14 bases. The CDR3 loop spans 17 amino acids. Per germline, CDR1 SGDLS and CDR2 YYNGEE. CDR3 DNA: TGTGCCAGCAGCGTAGAGGGGAGGGTTGGTTCTGGAAACACCATATATTTT. The encoded protein is CASSVEGRVGSGNTIYF.

The chain couples TRBV5-6 to TRBJ2-7; tentatively, D is TRBD2 (8 bases). Germline CDR1 SGHDT, CDR2 YYEEEE. The CDR3 is made up of 19 amino acids. V was clipped by 4 bases and J by 2 bases, with 28 bases between them. In DNA form, the CDR3 reads TGTGCCAGCAGCCCCTCGGGGGGGTGGGGACAGTTGGGCCCCTACGAGCAGTACTTC. Protein sequence: CASSPSGGWGQLGPYEQYF.

The V call is TRBV27, the J call TRBJ1-5, with no clear D. Germline V gives CDR1 MNHEY, CDR2 SMNVEV (reference sequence). Trimming left V 7 bases short and J 1 base short, with 11 bases between. The CDR3 runs to 14 residues. The chain's CDR3 is CASKTAASNQPQHF. CDR3 sequence (DNA): TGTGCCAGCAAAACCGCAGCGAGCAATCAGCCCCAGCATTTT.

The genes are TRBV7-9 and TRBJ2-1; 10 positions match TRBD2. CDR1 SEHNR and CDR2 FQNEAQ come from the germline V gene (reference sequence). The CDR3 has 17 residues. Trimming cost V 8 bases and J 4 bases; bases outside gene matches: 14. CDR3 region: CASGRAGRLAGYNEQFF. As DNA, the CDR3 is TGTGCCAGCGGGAGGGCGGGAAGACTAGCGGGTTACAATGAGCAGTTCTTC.

This chain joins TRBV27 and TRBJ1-6, with 9 bases that match TRBD1. The CDR3 contains 15 residues. Trimming took 5 bases from V and 10 from J; bases not matched to a gene: 9. Germline CDR1 and CDR2: MNHEY and SMNVEV (reference sequence). CDR3 in amino acids: CASSINRGRGSPLHF. In DNA, the CDR3 is TGTGCCAGCAGTATAAACAGGGGGCGAGGGTCACCCCTCCACTTT.

The rearrangement links TRBV7-2 to TRBJ2-2; D perhaps matches TRBD1 (5 bases). The CDR3 extends over 12 amino acids. CDR1 and CDR2 from the germline V gene are SGHTA and FQGNSA. Trimming shortened V by 4 bases and J by 8 bases, and 8 bases separated the two germline ends. CDR3 in DNA: TGTGCCAGCAGCTCTAGGGGAGGGGAGCTGTTTTTT. This encodes CASSSRGGELFF.

This chain joins TRBV18 and TRBJ1-1; no clear D gene. With 3 bases removed from V and 0 bases from J, the gap between germline ends came to 8 bases. Germline lookup yields CDR1 KGHSH and CDR2 LQKENI. CDR3 length: 14 residues. CDR3 nucleotides: TGTGCCAGCTCACCGGGCCGAGTGAACACTGAAGCTTTCTTT. As protein: CASSPGRVNTEAFF.

The chain recombines TRBV7-2 with TRBJ2-5, with TRBD2 identical over 13 bases. V lost 6 bases, J lost 3 bases, and 4 bases stayed unmatched. The germline V gene has CDR1 SGHTA and CDR2 FQGNSA. The CDR3 length is 15 residues. In nucleotides, the CDR3 is TGTGCCAGCAGTCTCACTAGCGGGAGGGAAGAGACCCAGTACTTC. Its protein product is CASSLTSGREETQYF.